The entry that follows covers one T cell receptor beta chain sequence. The antigen remains unidentified. UMIs and a universal primer site were added when TCR cDNA was made by 5'RACE template switching. TCRdb re-derived calls from the 5' RACE reads in MiXCR, one entry per CDR3 protein. The data show about 580,000 distinct CDR3 sequences, with roughly 17% seen just once and 15% to 20% held by the top ten. The data stem from a study of T cells after yellow fever vaccination. For the study at large: The authors prepared low-cell-number fractions using SMART-Seq v4 Ultra Low Input.

Study results and limitations: A small share of clonotypes appeared in both CD4 and CD8 compartments. Weaker in magnitude, the secondary response showed a faster peak on day 5 versus 15.

CDR3 length: 12 amino acids. Trimming shortened V by 5 bases and J by 10 bases, and 12 bases separated the two germline ends. V usage is TRBV12-3 or TRBV12-4 and J usage is TRBJ2-1; D gene uncertain. The receptor was derived from a man aged 18 to 30 who received the YFV17D yellow fever vaccine. The sequencing used PBMCs, collected about 5 days after the first yellow fever vaccination. The CDR3 loop reads CASSIGPGEQFF. CDR3 nucleotides: TGTGCCAGCAGTATCGGGCCTGGGGAGCAGTTCTTC.